The 23 T cell receptor beta chains below were found in one sample sequenced in a study of T cells after yellow fever vaccination. TCRdb independently ran MiXCR on the 5' RACE reads; one entry per CDR3 protein. The sample records some 290,000 distinct CDR3 sequences, around a tenth being singletons. The sequencing here drew on CD4+ T cells sorted from PBMCs, taken 45 days after the yellow fever booster vaccination. Receptors were obtained from a man between 18 and 35 years old who received the YFV17D yellow fever vaccine.

The rearrangement links TRBV20-1 to TRBJ2-7, with D perhaps given as TRBD1 or TRBD2 (5 bases each). Per germline, CDR1 DFQATT and CDR2 SNEGSKA (reference sequence). This CDR3 is 14 amino acids long. The V and J ends lost 3 bases and 0 bases respectively, with 12 bases between them. The DNA for the CDR3 is TGCAGTGCTAGTTGGGACCTCGACTCCTACGAGCAGTACGTC. It codes for CSASWDLDSYEQYV.

V is TRBV10-3 and J is TRBJ2-3; the D is unclear. Per germline, CDR1 ENHRY and CDR2 SYGVKD. This CDR3 contains 14 residues. The V gene lost 0 bases and the J gene lost 2 bases, with 6 bases spanning the gap. The CDR3 sequence: CAISESPATDTQYF. The CDR3 DNA reads as TGTGCCATCAGTGAGTCTCCAGCCACAGATACGCAGTATTTT.

This clonotype was seen more than once but under ten times. This chain links TRBV7-2 with TRBJ1-3; no reliable D call. V was trimmed by 1 base and J by 0 bases, leaving 10 bases between them. There are 16 residues in the CDR3. Germline V gene sequence: CDR1 SGHTA, CDR2 FQGNSA. CDR3 loop: CASSLDARPSGNTIYF. CDR3 bases: TGTGCCAGCAGCTTAGATGCCAGGCCCTCTGGAAACACCATATATTTT.

The gene calls are TRBV2 and TRBJ1-2; D is perhaps TRBD1 (5 bases). CDR3 length equals 14 residues. The V and J ends lost 3 bases and 6 bases respectively, with 14 bases between them. From germline, CDR1 is SNHLY and CDR2 FYNNEI. As DNA, the CDR3 is TGTGCCAGCAGTGACCCGGGGGGGATGAATGGCTACACCTTC. This encodes CASSDPGGMNGYTF.

A few counts support this clonotype. This chain joins TRBV6-2 or TRBV6-3 and TRBJ2-2; maybe TRBD2 (7 bases). Germline V gene sequence: CDR1 MNHEY, CDR2 SVGEGT. The CDR3 contains 16 residues. The V gene lost 2 bases and the J gene lost 5 bases, with 15 bases spanning the gap. DNA of the CDR3: TGTGCCAGCAGTTACCCTCCGGGGGGCGCAACCGGGGAGCTGTTTTTT. Amino acid sequence: CASSYPPGGATGELFF.

The chain is built from TRBV6-5 and TRBJ2-5, with a weak D call TRBD1 (6 bases). This CDR3 has 16 amino acids. Germline values: CDR1 MNHEY, CDR2 SVGAGI. V lost 1 base and J lost 0, with 12 bases in between. The CDR3: CASSYFTGLHQETQYF. CDR3 DNA sequence: TGTGCCAGCAGTTACTTTACAGGGCTACACCAAGAGACCCAGTACTTC.

This chain uses TRBV7-3 with TRBJ1-1; 7 bases are a match to TRBD1. With 6 bases clipped from V and 1 base from J, the junction kept 2 bases outside the gene matches. CDR1 is SGHTA, CDR2 FQGTGA, per germline. The CDR3 covers 13 residues. The chain's CDR3 is CASRRDRNTEAFF. The CDR3 DNA sequence: TGTGCCAGCAGACGGGACAGGAACACTGAAGCTTTCTTT.

This clonotype appeared a few times. The V and J genes are TRBV5-1 and TRBJ1-5; D is unclear. Germline V gene sequence: CDR1 SGHRS, CDR2 YFSETQ. The V gene lost 2 bases and the J gene lost 3 bases, with 12 bases spanning the gap. The CDR3 has 15 residues. CDR3 region: CASSFEGGFNQPQHF. The CDR3 coding sequence is TGCGCCAGCAGCTTTGAGGGAGGGTTCAATCAGCCCCAGCATTTT. Together with reference TRBV5-1 and TRBJ1-5, the CDR3 gives the full variable domain: KAGVTQTPRYLIKTRGQQVTLSCSPISGHRSVSWYQQTPGQGLQFLFEYFSETQRNKGNFPGRFSGRQFSNSRSEMNVSTLELGDSALYLCASSFEGGFNQPQHFGDGTRLSIL.

J is TRBJ2-7 and V is TRBV28; D uncertain. Looked up from germline, CDR1 is MDHEN and CDR2 is SYDVKM. The CDR3 extends over 11 amino acids. Trimming pared 5 bases from V and 5 bases from J, leaving 7 bases between. CDR3 in amino acids: CASSGPNEQYV. The CDR3 coding sequence is TGTGCCAGCAGTGGGCCCAACGAGCAGTACGTC.

The chain recombines TRBV5-1 with TRBJ2-5, with D possibly matching TRBD2 (5 bases). With 1 base removed from V and 5 bases from J, the gap between germline ends came to 12 bases. The CDR3 totals 14 residues. Per the germline V gene, CDR1 is SGHRS and CDR2 is YFSETQ. CDR3 sequence: CASSLMEVRETQYF. The CDR3 DNA follows: TGCGCCAGCAGCTTGATGGAGGTGAGGGAGACCCAGTACTTC.

The DNA of the CDR3 is TGCGCCAGCAGCCAGTGGACCGCAACCGAAGAGACCCAGTACTTC. It is translated as CASSQWTATEETQYF. V usage is TRBV5-1 and J usage is TRBJ2-5; no clear D. Trimming shortened V by 4 bases and J by 3 bases, and 16 bases separated the two germline ends. CDR1 is SGHRS and CDR2 is YFSETQ in the germline V gene. The CDR3 covers 15 residues.

The V gene is TRBV6-2 or TRBV6-3, the J gene TRBJ1-4; D perhaps matches TRBD1 (5 bases). Germline CDR1 and CDR2: MNHEY and SVGEGT. The CDR3 runs 18 residues. The V end lost 0 bases, the J end lost 0 bases, and 14 bases lay between the germline ends. CDR3 in DNA: TGTGCCAGCAGTTACTCTTTCGGCAGGGCGCCAACTAATGAAAAACTGTTTTTT. This codes for CASSYSFGRAPTNEKLFF.

The CDR3 here is CASGDSGELFF. For the CDR3, the DNA is TGCGCCAGCGGAGACTCCGGGGAGCTGTTTTTT. The chain is built from TRBV5-1 and TRBJ2-2; D uncertain. The CDR3 contains 11 residues. V gave up 7 bases and J gave up 6 bases, with 7 bases separating them. Germline loops: CDR1 SGHRS, CDR2 YFSETQ.

This clonotype was counted at least ten times. V and J are TRBV4-1 and TRBJ2-7, with no clear D. CDR3 length equals 15 residues. Trimming shortened V by 5 bases and J by 2 bases, and 16 bases separated the two germline ends. Germline lookup yields CDR1 MGHRA and CDR2 YSYEKL. CDR3 amino acids: CASSKIPAGTYEQYF. As DNA, the CDR3 is TGCGCCAGCAGCAAGATCCCAGCAGGTACCTACGAGCAGTACTTC.

V gene TRBV2 combines with J gene TRBJ2-2, with D perhaps matching TRBD2 (6 bases). Germline values: CDR1 SNHLY, CDR2 FYNNEI. The V gene lost 2 bases and the J gene lost 7 bases, with 14 bases spanning the gap. The CDR3 is 15 amino acids. The CDR3 DNA is TGTGCCAGCAGTGAATCCCGGACGGGACTCGGGGAGCTGTTTTTT. Translating it yields CASSESRTGLGELFF.

The rearrangement links TRBV29-1 to TRBJ1-5, with D unclear. V shed 4 bases and J shed 6 bases, with 10 bases lying between them. The CDR3 extends over 12 amino acids. The germline V gene encodes CDR1 SQVTM and CDR2 ANQGSEA. The CDR3 DNA is TGCAGCGTTGGAGGTTTTCGTCAGCCCCAGCATTTT. Translated: CSVGGFRQPQHF.

There are many counts of this clonotype. The CDR3 DNA is TGTGCCAGCAGCAAAACCGGGACTAGCGGGGGCCCCACCACAGATACGCAGTATTTT. Translation: CASSKTGTSGGPTTDTQYF. V gene TRBV14 combines with J gene TRBJ2-3, with TRBD2 matching over 14 bases. J was trimmed by 2 bases and V by 5 bases; bases with no gene match: 12. This CDR3 is built from 19 residues. Germline lookup yields CDR1 SGHDN and CDR2 FVKESK.

This clonotype was picked up a small number of times. The genes are TRBV29-1 and TRBJ2-6; 10 bases align to TRBD1. CDR1 is SQVTM and CDR2 is ANQGSEA in the germline V gene. This CDR3 contains 21 residues. Trimming removed 6 bases from V and 0 bases from J; junction bases left unmatched: 20. Here the CDR3 reads CSVYPGQGSLLGASGANVLTF. The CDR3 DNA is TGCAGCGTATATCCGGGACAGGGGAGTCTTCTGGGGGCCTCTGGGGCCAACGTCCTGACTTTC.

This clonotype was detected a few times. The rearrangement links TRBV10-1 to TRBJ1-6; 9 positions match TRBD1. This CDR3 comprises 16 residues. Germline V CDR1 and CDR2: WNHNN, SYGVQD (reference sequence). The J segment lost 4 bases and the V segment lost 6 bases, leaving 7 bases of the junction unmatched. CDR3 DNA sequence: TGCGCCAGCAGGCCGGGACAGGGAGGATATAATTCACCCCTCCACTTT. It is translated as CASRPGQGGYNSPLHF.

This clonotype was counted only a few times. J is TRBJ2-1 and V is TRBV7-8; D is uncertain. CDR1 is SGHVS and CDR2 is FQNEAQ in the germline V gene. V was shortened by 5 bases and J by 0 bases, with 11 bases between the two germline ends. The CDR3 has 15 residues. The CDR3 DNA is TGTGCCAGCAGCCCCCTCCGGTTCTCCTACAATGAGCAGTTCTTC. Protein sequence: CASSPLRFSYNEQFF.

V usage is TRBV7-2 and J usage is TRBJ2-2, with a weak D call TRBD1 (6 bases). Germline values: CDR1 SGHTA, CDR2 FQGNSA. Trimming took 4 bases from V and 4 from J, leaving 13 bases between them. This CDR3 contains 15 residues. The CDR3 coding sequence is TGTGCCAGCAGCTCCTTGGGGGCTAGCACCGGGGAGCTGTTTTTT. The encoded protein is CASSSLGASTGELFF.

CDR3 sequence reads: CASSVMTGPRVEAFF. In nucleotides, the CDR3 is TGTGCCAGCAGCGTCATGACAGGGCCCAGGGTTGAAGCTTTCTTT. The V gene is TRBV9, the J gene TRBJ1-1; 7 bases match TRBD1. The CDR3 is 15 amino acids. V gave up 2 bases and J gave up 7 bases; unmatched junction bases: 11. Germline V gene data show CDR1 as SGDLS and CDR2 as YYNGEE. The variable domain in full, with the rest retrieved from reference TRBV9 and TRBJ1-1, is DSGVTQTPKHLITATGQRVTLRCSPRSGDLSVYWYQQSLDQGLQFLIQYYNGEERAKGNILERFSAQQFPDLHSELNLSSLELGDSALYFCASSVMTGPRVEAFFGQGTRLTVV.

The rearrangement links TRBV2 to TRBJ1-1, with a possible D match to TRBD1 (5 bases). Trimming removed 7 bases from V and 0 bases from J, with 15 bases in between. The CDR3 runs to 15 residues. Germline-derived CDR1 and CDR2 are SNHLY and FYNNEI. The CDR3: CASTRDGNLNTEAFF. CDR3 nucleotides: TGTGCCAGCACTAGGGACGGGAATCTGAACACTGAAGCTTTCTTT.